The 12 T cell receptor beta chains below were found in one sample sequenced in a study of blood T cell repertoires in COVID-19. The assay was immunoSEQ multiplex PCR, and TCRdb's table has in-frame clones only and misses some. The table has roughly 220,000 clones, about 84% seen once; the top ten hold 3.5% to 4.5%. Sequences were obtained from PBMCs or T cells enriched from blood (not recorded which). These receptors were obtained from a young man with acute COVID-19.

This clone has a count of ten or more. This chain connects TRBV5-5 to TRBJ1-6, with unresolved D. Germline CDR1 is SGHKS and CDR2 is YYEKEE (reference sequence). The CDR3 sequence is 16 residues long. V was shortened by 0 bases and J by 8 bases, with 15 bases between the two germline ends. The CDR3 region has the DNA TGTGCCAGCAGCTTGGGACCGGGCGGAGGAGATTCACCCCTCCACTTT. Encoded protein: CASSLGPGGGDSPLHF. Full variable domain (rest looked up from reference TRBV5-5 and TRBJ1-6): DAGVTQSPTHLIKTRGQQVTLRCSPISGHKSVSWYQQVLGQGPQFIFQYYEKEERGRGNFPDRFSARQFPNYSSELNVNALLLGDSALYLCASSLGPGGGDSPLHFGNGTRLTVT.

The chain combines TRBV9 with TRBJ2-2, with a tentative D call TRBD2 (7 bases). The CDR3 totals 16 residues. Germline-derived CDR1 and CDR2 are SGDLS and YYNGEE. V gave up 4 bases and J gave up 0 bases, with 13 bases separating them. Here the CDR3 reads CASSPGGGTNTGELFF. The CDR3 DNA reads TGTGCCAGCAGCCCGGGGGGCGGGACGAACACCGGGGAGCTGTTTTTT.

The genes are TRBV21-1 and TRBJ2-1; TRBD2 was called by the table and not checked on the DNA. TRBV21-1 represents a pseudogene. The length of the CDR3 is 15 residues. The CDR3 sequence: CASPSSGGHRGEQFF. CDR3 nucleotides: TGTGCCAGCCCGAGTAGCGGGGGCCATAGGGGGGAGCAGTTCTTC.

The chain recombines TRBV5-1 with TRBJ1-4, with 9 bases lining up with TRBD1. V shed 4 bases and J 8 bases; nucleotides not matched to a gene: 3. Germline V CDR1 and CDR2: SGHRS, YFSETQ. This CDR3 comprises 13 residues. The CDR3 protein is CASSLGTGEKLFF. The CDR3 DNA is TGCGCCAGCAGCCTGGGGACAGGGGAAAAACTGTTTTTT. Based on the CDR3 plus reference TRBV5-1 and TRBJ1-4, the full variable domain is KAGVTQTPRYLIKTRGQQVTLSCSPISGHRSVSWYQQTPGQGLQFLFEYFSETQRNKGNFPGRFSGRQFSNSRSEMNVSTLELGDSALYLCASSLGTGEKLFFGSGTQLSVL.

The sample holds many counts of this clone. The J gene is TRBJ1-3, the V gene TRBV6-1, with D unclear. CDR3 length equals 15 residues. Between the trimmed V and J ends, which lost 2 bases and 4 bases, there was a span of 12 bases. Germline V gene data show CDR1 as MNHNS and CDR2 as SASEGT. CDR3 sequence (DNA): TGTGCCAGCAGTGAATATCCGGGTGTCGGAAACACCATATATTTT. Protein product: CASSEYPGVGNTIYF.

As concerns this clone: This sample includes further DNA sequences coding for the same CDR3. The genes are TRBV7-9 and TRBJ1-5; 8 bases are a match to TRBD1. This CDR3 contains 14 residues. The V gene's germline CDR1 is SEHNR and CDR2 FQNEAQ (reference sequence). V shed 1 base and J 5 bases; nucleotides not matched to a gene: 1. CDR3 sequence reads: CASSLGGQDQPQHF. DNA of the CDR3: TGTGCCAGCAGCTTAGGGGGACAGGATCAGCCCCAGCATTTT.

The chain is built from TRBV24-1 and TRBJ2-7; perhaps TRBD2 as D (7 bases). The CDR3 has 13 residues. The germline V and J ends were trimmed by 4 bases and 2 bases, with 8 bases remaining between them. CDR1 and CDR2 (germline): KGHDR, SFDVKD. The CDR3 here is CATSEGGAYEQYF. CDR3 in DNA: TGTGCCACCAGTGAAGGGGGGGCCTACGAGCAGTACTTC.

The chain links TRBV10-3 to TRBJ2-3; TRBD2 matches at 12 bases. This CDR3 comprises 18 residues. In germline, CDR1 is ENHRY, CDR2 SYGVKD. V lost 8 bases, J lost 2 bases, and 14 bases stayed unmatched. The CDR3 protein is CAIARRASGGADTDTQYF. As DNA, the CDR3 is TGTGCCATCGCTCGACGGGCTAGCGGGGGGGCCGACACAGATACGCAGTATTTT.

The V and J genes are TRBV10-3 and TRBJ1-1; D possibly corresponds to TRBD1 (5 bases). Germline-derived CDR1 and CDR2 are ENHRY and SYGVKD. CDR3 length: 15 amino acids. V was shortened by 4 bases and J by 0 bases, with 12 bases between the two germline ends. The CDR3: CAISGGQLMNTEAFF. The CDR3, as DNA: TGTGCCATCAGTGGTGGACAACTGATGAACACTGAAGCTTTCTTT.

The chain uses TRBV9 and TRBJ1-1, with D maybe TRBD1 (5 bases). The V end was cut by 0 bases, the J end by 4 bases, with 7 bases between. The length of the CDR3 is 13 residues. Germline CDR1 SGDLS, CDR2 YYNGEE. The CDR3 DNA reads TGTGCCAGCAGCGTAGGACAGACCACTGAAGCTTTCTTT. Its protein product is CASSVGQTTEAFF.

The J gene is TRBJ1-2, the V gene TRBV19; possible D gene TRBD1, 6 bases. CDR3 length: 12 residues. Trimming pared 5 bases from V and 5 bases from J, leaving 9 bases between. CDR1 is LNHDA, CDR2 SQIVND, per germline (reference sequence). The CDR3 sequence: CASSVRGYGYTF. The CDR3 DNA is TGTGCCAGTAGTGTGAGGGGGTATGGCTACACCTTC.

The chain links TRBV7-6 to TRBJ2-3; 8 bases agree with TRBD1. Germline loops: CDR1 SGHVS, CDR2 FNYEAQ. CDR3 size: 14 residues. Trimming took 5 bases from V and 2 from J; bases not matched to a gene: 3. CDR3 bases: TGTGCCAGCAGCCGGACAGGGCCCACAGATACGCAGTATTTT. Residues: CASSRTGPTDTQYF.